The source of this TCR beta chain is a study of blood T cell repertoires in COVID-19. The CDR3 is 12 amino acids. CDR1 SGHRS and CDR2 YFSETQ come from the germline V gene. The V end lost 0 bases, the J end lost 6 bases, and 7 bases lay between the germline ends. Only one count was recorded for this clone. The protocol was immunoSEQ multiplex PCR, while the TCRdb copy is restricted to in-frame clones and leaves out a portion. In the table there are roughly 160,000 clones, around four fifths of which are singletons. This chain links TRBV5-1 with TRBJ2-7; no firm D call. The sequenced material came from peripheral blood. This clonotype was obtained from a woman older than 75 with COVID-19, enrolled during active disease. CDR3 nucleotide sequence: TGCGCCAGCAGCTTGGTAGGCGGCGAGCAGTACTTC. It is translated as CASSLVGGEQYF.